This TCR beta chain was profiled in a study of STAT5B mutations in CD4+ large granular lymphocyte leukemia. Germline lookup yields CDR1 SGHDN and CDR2 FVKESK. Trimming stripped 4 bases from V and 2 bases from J, with 19 bases between. The CDR3 contains 17 residues. As regards this clone: Its antigen remains unknown.

Study-wide findings and caveats: About a quarter of private leukemic clonotypes occurred rarely in other patients' non-leukemic repertoires.

TCRdb's copy holds only in-frame clones and misses some; the assay was immunoSEQ multiplex PCR. The sample consists of approximately 33,000 clones, 69% of them appearing once. The source material was CD4+ T cells from blood buffy coats. The receptor's source is a human donor in good health. The V and J genes are TRBV14 and TRBJ2-3; a weak D match, TRBD2 (5 bases). The CDR3 reads CASSLLPLRGVTDTQYF. The CDR3 DNA is TGTGCCAGCAGCCTCCTACCACTTCGGGGAGTCACAGATACGCAGTATTTT. The variable domain in full, with the rest retrieved from reference TRBV14 and TRBJ2-3, is EAGVTQFPSHSVIEKGQTVTLRCDPISGHDNLYWYRRVMGKEIKFLLHFVKESKQDESGMPNNRFLAERTGGTYSTLKVQPAELEDSGVYFCASSLLPLRGVTDTQYFGPGTRLTVL.